This paragraph reports one TCR beta chain. Its antigen is undetermined. This record belongs to a study of cytomegalovirus exposure and HLA in healthy donors. Amplification used 60 Vbeta primers and 13 Jbeta primers. Authors' processing steps: An analysis that came later counted roughly 87 million unique TCR beta chains, 10 million to 11 million shared. This table comes from immunoSEQ multiplex PCR, and its TCRdb copy is limited to in-frame clones, with some not included. That table supplies the V and J calls and clone size; D and trimming were determined from the DNA. The sample carries roughly 260,000 clones, roughly 81% recorded once. The CDR3 spans 15 residues. The germline V gene has CDR1 SGHRS and CDR2 YFSETQ. V trimming: 4 bases; J trimming: 4 bases; junction bases outside the gene matches: 9. Study findings and constraints: Most of the CMV-associated TCR beta chains (in a later analysis) appeared to be HLA-restricted. Reports state that TCR beta sequences accurately predicted most subjects' HLA-A and HLA-B alleles.

The chain carries TRBV5-1 and TRBJ1-1, with 8 positions matching TRBD1. The sequencing input was PBMCs. The sequence derives from a woman between 40 and 55 years old in good health and CMV-seropositive. The CDR3 here is CASSRVGTGGTEAFF. The CDR3 DNA reads as TGCGCCAGCAGCCGCGTAGGGACAGGTGGCACTGAAGCTTTCTTT.